Given below is one T cell receptor (beta chain) in context. Its antigen is unknown. The study ran its PCR with 60 Vbeta and 13 Jbeta primers. Data came from immunoSEQ multiplex PCR; TCRdb stores just in-frame clones and leaves some out. The sample comprises 140,000 or so clones, 75% to 85% of which are singletons, and 2% to 3% rests with the top ten. The sample comes from a study of cytomegalovirus exposure and HLA in healthy donors. Study-wide results and caveats: Sequence variants that were highly shared formed a cluster that was likely a sequencing artifact.

The material sequenced was PBMCs. The clonotype originates from a woman between 18 and 30 years old in good health and CMV-seropositive.

The CDR3: CASSLALGRGGNQPQHF. CDR3 nucleotide sequence: TGTGCCAGCAGCTTAGCGCTAGGCAGGGGAGGCAATCAGCCCCAGCATTTT. The rearrangement links TRBV7-6 to TRBJ1-5; D is perhaps TRBD1 (6 bases). Germline V gene lookup returns CDR1 SGHVS and CDR2 FNYEAQ. CDR3 length: 17 residues. Trimming took off 0 bases at V and 2 bases at J, with 14 bases between the two ends.